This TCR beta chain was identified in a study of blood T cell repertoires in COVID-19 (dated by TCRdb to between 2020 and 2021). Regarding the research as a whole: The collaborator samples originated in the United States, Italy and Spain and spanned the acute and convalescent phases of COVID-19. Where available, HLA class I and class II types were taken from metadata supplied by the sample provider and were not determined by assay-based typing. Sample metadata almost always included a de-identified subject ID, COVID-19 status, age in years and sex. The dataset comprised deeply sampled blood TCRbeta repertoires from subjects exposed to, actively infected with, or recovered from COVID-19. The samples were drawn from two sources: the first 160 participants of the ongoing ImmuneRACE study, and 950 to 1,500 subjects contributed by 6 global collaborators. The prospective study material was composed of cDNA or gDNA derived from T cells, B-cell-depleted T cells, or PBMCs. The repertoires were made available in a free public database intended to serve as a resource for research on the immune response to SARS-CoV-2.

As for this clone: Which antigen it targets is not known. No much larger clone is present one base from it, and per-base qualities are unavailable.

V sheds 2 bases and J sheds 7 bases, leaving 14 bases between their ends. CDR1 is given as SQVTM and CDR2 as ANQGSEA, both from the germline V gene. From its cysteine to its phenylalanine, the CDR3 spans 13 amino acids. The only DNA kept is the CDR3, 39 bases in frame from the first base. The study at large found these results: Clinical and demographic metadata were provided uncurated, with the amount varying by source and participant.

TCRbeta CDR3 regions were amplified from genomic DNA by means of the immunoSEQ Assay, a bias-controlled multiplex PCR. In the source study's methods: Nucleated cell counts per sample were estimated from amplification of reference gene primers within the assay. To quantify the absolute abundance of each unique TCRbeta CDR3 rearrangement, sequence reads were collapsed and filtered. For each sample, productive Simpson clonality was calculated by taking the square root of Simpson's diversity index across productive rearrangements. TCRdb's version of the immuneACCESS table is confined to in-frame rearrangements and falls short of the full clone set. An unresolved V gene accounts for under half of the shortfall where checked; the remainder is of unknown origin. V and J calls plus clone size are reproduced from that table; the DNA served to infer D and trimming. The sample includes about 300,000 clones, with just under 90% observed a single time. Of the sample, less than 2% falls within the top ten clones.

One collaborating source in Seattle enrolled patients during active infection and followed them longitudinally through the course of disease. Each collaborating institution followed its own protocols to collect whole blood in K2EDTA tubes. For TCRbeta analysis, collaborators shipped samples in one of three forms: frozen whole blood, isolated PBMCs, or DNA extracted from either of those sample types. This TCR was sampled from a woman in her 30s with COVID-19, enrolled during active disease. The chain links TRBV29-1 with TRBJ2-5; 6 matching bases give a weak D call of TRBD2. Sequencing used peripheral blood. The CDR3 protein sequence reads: CSVELALGGTQYF. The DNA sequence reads TGCAGCGTTGAACTAGCGCTGGGGGGGACCCAGTACTTC.